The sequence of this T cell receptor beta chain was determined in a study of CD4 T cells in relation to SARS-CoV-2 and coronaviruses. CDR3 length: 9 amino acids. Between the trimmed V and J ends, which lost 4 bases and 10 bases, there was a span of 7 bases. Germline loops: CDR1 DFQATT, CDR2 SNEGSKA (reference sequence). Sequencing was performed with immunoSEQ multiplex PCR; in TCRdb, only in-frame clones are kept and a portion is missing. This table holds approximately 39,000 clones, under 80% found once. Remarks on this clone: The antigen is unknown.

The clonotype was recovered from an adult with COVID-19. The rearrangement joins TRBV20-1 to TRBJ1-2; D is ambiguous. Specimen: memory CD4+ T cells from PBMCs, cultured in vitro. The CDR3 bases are TGCAGTGCTATCTCTCACTACACCTTC. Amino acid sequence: CSAISHYTF.